One and the same sample provided the 29 T cell receptor beta chains below, sequenced in a study of blood T cell repertoires in COVID-19. Sequenced by immunoSEQ multiplex PCR; TCRdb stores in-frame clones only, minus some. The table lists under 350,000 clones, around 89% of them singletons. Sequencing was done on a sample of peripheral blood. These receptors were obtained from a man aged 40-49 years with acute or convalescent COVID-19.

This clone was observed a single time. The chain recombines TRBV6-2 or TRBV6-3 with TRBJ1-1; tentative D call: TRBD1 (6 bases). CDR1 and CDR2 (germline): MNHEY, SVGEGT. V was cut by 5 bases and J by 3 bases, with 7 bases left in between. This CDR3 comprises 12 residues. The CDR3 nucleotides are TGTGCCAGCAGTGGACAGTACACTGAAGCTTTCTTT. Translation: CASSGQYTEAFF.

The chain uses TRBV5-4 and TRBJ1-2; D is possibly TRBD1 (6 bases). The CDR3 runs to 15 residues. V lost 4 bases to trimming and J lost 2 bases, with 15 bases between them. Germline CDR1 SGHNT, CDR2 YYREEE (reference sequence). The CDR3 region has the DNA TGTGCCAGCAGCCCTACCGGGACAAAAAACTATGGCTACACCTTC. This translates into CASSPTGTKNYGYTF.

This chain uses TRBV5-4 with TRBJ1-5; 8 bases map to TRBD1. Per the germline V gene, CDR1 is SGHNT and CDR2 is YYREEE (reference sequence). CDR3 length equals 15 residues. Trimming at V came to 3 bases and at J to 1 base, leaving 3 bases not matched to a gene. The CDR3 is CASSSTGESNQPQHF. The CDR3 DNA is TGTGCCAGCAGCTCGACAGGGGAAAGCAATCAGCCCCAGCATTTT.

The chain uses TRBV5-1 and TRBJ1-1; D might be TRBD1 (6 bases). V gave up 4 bases and J gave up 3 bases, with 13 bases separating them. The germline gives CDR1 SGHRS, CDR2 YFSETQ. This CDR3 comprises 14 residues. The CDR3 loop reads CASSGNRVDTEAFF. In DNA form, the CDR3 reads TGCGCCAGCAGCGGGAACAGGGTGGACACTGAAGCTTTCTTT.

This chain links TRBV7-9 with TRBJ2-2; D may be TRBD1 (6 bases). The ends were cut back, 5 bases at V and 2 bases at J, with 21 bases in the middle. The CDR3 length is 18 residues. The germline V gene has CDR1 SEHNR and CDR2 FQNEAQ (reference sequence). For the CDR3, the DNA is TGTGCCAGCAGCCCATTGACAGGATATTCCAGAAACACCGGGGAGCTGTTTTTT. This codes for CASSPLTGYSRNTGELFF.

The V call is TRBV28, the J call TRBJ1-3, with a possible D match to TRBD1 (5 bases). The CDR3 is made up of 15 amino acids. Germline lookup yields CDR1 MDHEN and CDR2 SYDVKM. Deletions cut 3 bases from V and 8 bases from J, with 17 bases between. The CDR3 DNA reads TGTGCCAGCAGTTTTGGGTTCGGGGGGTCGGACACCATATATTTT. It codes for CASSFGFGGSDTIYF.

The V call is TRBV7-6, the J call TRBJ2-7; TRBD1 agrees at 10 bases. Losses at the gene ends were 5 bases for V and 5 bases for J; bases not matched to a gene: 12. Germline CDR1 and CDR2: SGHVS and FNYEAQ. The CDR3 length is 16 residues. CDR3 bases: TGTGCCAGCAGCCTTTTCTTGGGACAGGGGATCAACGAGCAGTACTTC. The encoded protein is CASSLFLGQGINEQYF.

The CDR3, as DNA: TGCGCCAGCAGCCCCGGGACAGGGAACTATAATTCACCCCTCCACTTT. It codes for CASSPGTGNYNSPLHF. The chain employs TRBV5-1 and TRBJ1-6; 9 bases line up with TRBD1. This CDR3 is 16 amino acids long. V shed 4 bases, J shed 3 bases, and the junction held 5 bases outside the gene matches. Germline V lookup: CDR1 SGHRS, CDR2 YFSETQ.

V and J are TRBV19 and TRBJ1-5; possible D gene TRBD1, 5 bases. Per the germline V gene, CDR1 is LNHDA and CDR2 is SQIVND (reference sequence). This CDR3 is built from 14 residues. Trimming pared 9 bases from V and 3 bases from J, leaving 15 bases between. The CDR3 DNA reads as TGTGCCAGCTCCGGGACTGCTTTCAATCAGCCCCAGCATTTT. Translation: CASSGTAFNQPQHF.

The chain uses TRBV28 and TRBJ2-7; TRBD2 agrees at 14 bases. Germline-derived CDR1 and CDR2 are MDHEN and SYDVKM. CDR3 length: 15 residues. V was pared by 6 bases and J by 3 bases, with 4 bases of the junction left unmatched. DNA for the CDR3: TGTGCCAGCAGACCAGGGACTAGCGGGGGCTACGAGCAGTACTTC. This translates into CASRPGTSGGYEQYF. Based on the CDR3 plus reference TRBV28 and TRBJ2-7, the full variable domain is DVKVTQSSRYLVKRTGEKVFLECVQDMDHENMFWYRQDPGLGLRLIYFSYDVKMKEKGDIPEGYSVSREKKERFSLILESASTNQTSMYLCASRPGTSGGYEQYFGPGTRLTVT.

The chain is built from TRBV11-2 and TRBJ2-7, with D possibly matching TRBD2 (5 bases). This CDR3 spans 16 amino acids. Germline-derived CDR1 and CDR2 are SGHAT and FQNNGV. The germline V and J ends were trimmed by 5 bases and 7 bases, with 24 bases remaining between them. The CDR3 sequence is CASSEMVWTDHQEQYF. CDR3 in DNA: TGTGCCAGCAGCGAAATGGTGTGGACTGATCATCAAGAGCAGTACTTC.

The chain combines TRBV11-1 with TRBJ2-2; the D gene is possibly TRBD1 (6 bases). The CDR3 extends over 15 amino acids. The V and J ends lost 6 bases and 0 bases respectively, with 11 bases between them. Germline V gene data show CDR1 as SGHAT and CDR2 as FQDESV (reference sequence). The CDR3 spells CASRSGTTNTGELFF. The CDR3 nucleotides read TGTGCCAGCAGGTCCGGGACAACGAACACCGGGGAGCTGTTTTTT.

The V gene is TRBV6-6, the J gene TRBJ1-6; D is unresolved. The length of the CDR3 is 13 residues. The V gene's germline CDR1 is MNHNY and CDR2 SVGAGI (reference sequence). Trimming left V 3 bases short and J 12 bases short, with 12 bases between. CDR3 amino acids: CASSYSPRGPLHF. The CDR3 DNA follows: TGTGCCAGCAGTTATTCCCCGCGAGGACCCCTCCACTTT.

The chain uses TRBV14 and TRBJ1-2; no firm D call. CDR1 and CDR2 from the germline V gene are SGHDN and FVKESK. This CDR3 is built from 13 residues. Trimming removed 1 base from V and 7 bases from J, with 10 bases in between. The CDR3 nucleotides are TGTGCCAGCAGCCAAGCTAGGGCGGGTGGCTACACCTTC. It encodes CASSQARAGGYTF.

The chain is built from TRBV5-1 and TRBJ1-6; D remains unclear. The germline CDR1 and CDR2 sequences are SGHRS and YFSETQ. The CDR3 runs 15 residues. V was clipped by 0 bases and J by 9 bases, with 13 bases between them. The CDR3 region is CASSLAGGVGSPLHF. In nucleotides, the CDR3 is TGCGCCAGCAGCTTGGCCGGCGGGGTGGGTTCACCCCTCCACTTT. Supplemented by reference TRBV5-1 and TRBJ1-6, the full variable domain reads KAGVTQTPRYLIKTRGQQVTLSCSPISGHRSVSWYQQTPGQGLQFLFEYFSETQRNKGNFPGRFSGRQFSNSRSEMNVSTLELGDSALYLCASSLAGGVGSPLHFGNGTRLTVT.

This sequence joins TRBV29-1 and TRBJ1-1; no clear D. Deletions cut 4 bases from V and 3 bases from J, with 6 bases between. Germline CDR1 reads SQVTM; CDR2 reads ANQGSEA. This CDR3 region has 11 residues. CDR3 sequence (DNA): TGCAGCGTTGCCCCGGACACTGAAGCTTTCTTT. This gives the protein CSVAPDTEAFF.

The gene calls are TRBV7-2 and TRBJ2-7, with a weak D call TRBD1 (6 bases). V lost 3 bases and J lost 3, with 12 bases in between. Germline V gives CDR1 SGHTA, CDR2 FQGNSA. This CDR3 contains 14 residues. The CDR3 loop is CASSFTGQIYEQYF. Here the CDR3 DNA reads TGTGCCAGCAGCTTTACGGGACAAATCTACGAGCAGTACTTC.

V is TRBV29-1 and J is TRBJ1-1, with D possibly being TRBD1 (6 bases). Trimming pared 3 bases from V and 11 bases from J, leaving 13 bases between. This CDR3 spans 11 amino acids. Germline CDR1 and CDR2: SQVTM and ANQGSEA. The CDR3: CSVEQGTSAFF. In nucleotides, the CDR3 is TGCAGCGTTGAGCAGGGGACGAGCGCTTTCTTT.

The chain uses TRBV28 and TRBJ2-7; 9 bases match TRBD1. The V gene's germline CDR1 is MDHEN and CDR2 SYDVKM. V lost 6 bases to trimming and J lost 4 bases; unmatched junction nucleotides: 10. CDR3 length: 15 residues. The CDR3 region is CASSQPGTGKYEQYF. The CDR3 nucleotides are TGTGCCAGCAGCCAGCCGGGGACAGGGAAGTACGAGCAGTACTTC. The variable domain in full, completed from reference TRBV28 and TRBJ2-7, reads DVKVTQSSRYLVKRTGEKVFLECVQDMDHENMFWYRQDPGLGLRLIYFSYDVKMKEKGDIPEGYSVSREKKERFSLILESASTNQTSMYLCASSQPGTGKYEQYFGPGTRLTVT.

The CDR3 sequence: CASSLAGVNNEQFF. CDR3 DNA sequence: TGTGCCAGCAGCTTAGCAGGGGTCAACAATGAGCAGTTCTTC. The rearrangement joins TRBV7-2 to TRBJ2-1, with a weak D call TRBD1 (5 bases). CDR1 and CDR2 (germline): SGHTA, FQGNSA. V lost 0 bases to trimming and J lost 5 bases, with 8 bases between them. The CDR3 extends over 14 amino acids.

V gene TRBV5-6 combines with J gene TRBJ2-3; D gene ambiguous. Trimming left V 0 bases short and J 2 bases short, with 7 bases between. CDR1 is SGHDT, CDR2 YYEEEE, per germline. The CDR3 contains 14 residues. This CDR3 is CASSLGLLTDTQYF. The CDR3 bases are TGTGCCAGCAGCTTGGGACTTCTCACAGATACGCAGTATTTT.

The chain couples TRBV30 to TRBJ1-2, with D possibly being TRBD1 (5 bases). Germline V gene data show CDR1 as GTSNPN and CDR2 as SVGIG (reference sequence). V was trimmed by 0 bases and J by 8 bases, leaving 10 bases between them. The CDR3 spans 12 residues. The CDR3 is CAWSVINRGYTF. CDR3 DNA: TGTGCCTGGAGTGTAATTAACAGGGGCTACACCTTC.

The chain employs TRBV19 and TRBJ1-6, with D tentatively TRBD1 (5 bases). The CDR3 totals 13 residues. CDR1 and CDR2 (germline): LNHDA, SQIVND (reference sequence). V was cut by 7 bases and J by 11 bases, with 15 bases left in between. The CDR3 region has the DNA TGTGCCAGTATGCAGGGTAGGACTACACCCCTCCACTTT. It encodes CASMQGRTTPLHF.

CDR3 sequence (DNA): TGTGCCAGTAGTCTCGCGAGTTGGACTAATGAAAAACTGTTTTTT. This translates into CASSLASWTNEKLFF. This chain connects TRBV19 to TRBJ1-4; D is ambiguous. V lost 5 bases and J lost 2, with 12 bases in between. CDR1 LNHDA and CDR2 SQIVND come from the germline V gene (reference sequence). This CDR3 contains 15 residues.

J is TRBJ1-1 and V is TRBV24-1, with D unclear. The CDR3 runs to 14 residues. Germline CDR1 is KGHDR and CDR2 is SFDVKD. The V and J ends lost 5 bases and 2 bases respectively, with 11 bases between them. The CDR3 region has the DNA TGTGCCACCAGTGCGCCGCGAGGAAACACTGAAGCTTTCTTT. Protein: CATSAPRGNTEAFF.

CDR3 bases: TGTGCCAGCAGTGAACAGGGGGCTTACACCGGGGAGCTGTTTTTT. This sequence encodes CASSEQGAYTGELFF. The chain couples TRBV2 to TRBJ2-2; TRBD1 matches at 8 bases. Germline V gene sequence: CDR1 SNHLY, CDR2 FYNNEI. The V segment lost 2 bases and the J segment 3 bases; nucleotides outside the gene matches: 2. This CDR3 spans 15 amino acids.

The chain combines TRBV2 with TRBJ2-3; the match to TRBD2 covers 15 bases. The V gene end was trimmed by 6 bases and the J gene end by 2 bases; junction bases not matched to a gene: 3. Germline V CDR1 and CDR2: SNHLY, FYNNEI. This CDR3 is built from 16 residues. CDR3 residues: CASRGLAGGLTDTQYF. The DNA for the CDR3 is TGTGCCAGCAGGGGACTAGCGGGGGGCCTCACAGATACGCAGTATTTT.

The chain combines TRBV12-5 with TRBJ1-2; D ambiguous. The CDR3 runs 16 residues. Germline CDR1 LGHNT, CDR2 FRNRAP. Trimming removed 1 base at V and 0 bases at J, with 12 bases between. The DNA for the CDR3 is TGTGCTAGTGGTTTGGGTCATGAGGTTGCTAACTATGGCTACACCTTC. Amino acid sequence: CASGLGHEVANYGYTF.

The chain joins TRBV29-1 to TRBJ1-1; D remains ambiguous. CDR3 size: 11 residues. CDR1 and CDR2 (germline): SQVTM, ANQGSEA. The V and J ends lost 8 bases and 4 bases respectively, with 11 bases between them. CDR3 coding DNA: TGCAGCCTCCAGAGGGTCACTGAAGCTTTCTTT. It codes for CSLQRVTEAFF.